This paragraph reports one TCR beta chain. Its antigen is as yet unknown. This entry belongs to a study of T cell repertoires in cytomegalovirus infection. Background on the study: TCR beta signatures that were public indicated CMV infection and matching HLA type. Findings and caveats of the study: Identification of carriers of CMV plus the relevant HLA was achieved through cumulative public TCR beta family frequency. Clonotype analysis showed dominance of the ex vivo response by HLA-C-restricted CMV-specific TCR beta clonotypes.

Germline-derived CDR1 and CDR2 are KGHSH and LQKENI. The CDR3 is 15 residues long. The V and J ends lost 0 bases and 7 bases, in that order; junction bases with no gene match: 9. TCRdb recomputed calls from the reads with MiXCR, one row per CDR3 protein. The sample contains a few hundred thousand distinct CDR3 sequences, more than 25% of which appear only once. Sequencing used PBMCs. This clonotype was sampled from a human donor in good health (CMV status not recorded). Some clones in this sample may be carry-over from other donors' samples. V usage is TRBV18 and J usage is TRBJ2-7; TRBD1 aligns across 7 bases. The CDR3: CASSPPWQGVGEQYF. The CDR3 DNA is TGTGCCAGCTCACCACCGTGGCAGGGGGTCGGTGAGCAGTACTTC.